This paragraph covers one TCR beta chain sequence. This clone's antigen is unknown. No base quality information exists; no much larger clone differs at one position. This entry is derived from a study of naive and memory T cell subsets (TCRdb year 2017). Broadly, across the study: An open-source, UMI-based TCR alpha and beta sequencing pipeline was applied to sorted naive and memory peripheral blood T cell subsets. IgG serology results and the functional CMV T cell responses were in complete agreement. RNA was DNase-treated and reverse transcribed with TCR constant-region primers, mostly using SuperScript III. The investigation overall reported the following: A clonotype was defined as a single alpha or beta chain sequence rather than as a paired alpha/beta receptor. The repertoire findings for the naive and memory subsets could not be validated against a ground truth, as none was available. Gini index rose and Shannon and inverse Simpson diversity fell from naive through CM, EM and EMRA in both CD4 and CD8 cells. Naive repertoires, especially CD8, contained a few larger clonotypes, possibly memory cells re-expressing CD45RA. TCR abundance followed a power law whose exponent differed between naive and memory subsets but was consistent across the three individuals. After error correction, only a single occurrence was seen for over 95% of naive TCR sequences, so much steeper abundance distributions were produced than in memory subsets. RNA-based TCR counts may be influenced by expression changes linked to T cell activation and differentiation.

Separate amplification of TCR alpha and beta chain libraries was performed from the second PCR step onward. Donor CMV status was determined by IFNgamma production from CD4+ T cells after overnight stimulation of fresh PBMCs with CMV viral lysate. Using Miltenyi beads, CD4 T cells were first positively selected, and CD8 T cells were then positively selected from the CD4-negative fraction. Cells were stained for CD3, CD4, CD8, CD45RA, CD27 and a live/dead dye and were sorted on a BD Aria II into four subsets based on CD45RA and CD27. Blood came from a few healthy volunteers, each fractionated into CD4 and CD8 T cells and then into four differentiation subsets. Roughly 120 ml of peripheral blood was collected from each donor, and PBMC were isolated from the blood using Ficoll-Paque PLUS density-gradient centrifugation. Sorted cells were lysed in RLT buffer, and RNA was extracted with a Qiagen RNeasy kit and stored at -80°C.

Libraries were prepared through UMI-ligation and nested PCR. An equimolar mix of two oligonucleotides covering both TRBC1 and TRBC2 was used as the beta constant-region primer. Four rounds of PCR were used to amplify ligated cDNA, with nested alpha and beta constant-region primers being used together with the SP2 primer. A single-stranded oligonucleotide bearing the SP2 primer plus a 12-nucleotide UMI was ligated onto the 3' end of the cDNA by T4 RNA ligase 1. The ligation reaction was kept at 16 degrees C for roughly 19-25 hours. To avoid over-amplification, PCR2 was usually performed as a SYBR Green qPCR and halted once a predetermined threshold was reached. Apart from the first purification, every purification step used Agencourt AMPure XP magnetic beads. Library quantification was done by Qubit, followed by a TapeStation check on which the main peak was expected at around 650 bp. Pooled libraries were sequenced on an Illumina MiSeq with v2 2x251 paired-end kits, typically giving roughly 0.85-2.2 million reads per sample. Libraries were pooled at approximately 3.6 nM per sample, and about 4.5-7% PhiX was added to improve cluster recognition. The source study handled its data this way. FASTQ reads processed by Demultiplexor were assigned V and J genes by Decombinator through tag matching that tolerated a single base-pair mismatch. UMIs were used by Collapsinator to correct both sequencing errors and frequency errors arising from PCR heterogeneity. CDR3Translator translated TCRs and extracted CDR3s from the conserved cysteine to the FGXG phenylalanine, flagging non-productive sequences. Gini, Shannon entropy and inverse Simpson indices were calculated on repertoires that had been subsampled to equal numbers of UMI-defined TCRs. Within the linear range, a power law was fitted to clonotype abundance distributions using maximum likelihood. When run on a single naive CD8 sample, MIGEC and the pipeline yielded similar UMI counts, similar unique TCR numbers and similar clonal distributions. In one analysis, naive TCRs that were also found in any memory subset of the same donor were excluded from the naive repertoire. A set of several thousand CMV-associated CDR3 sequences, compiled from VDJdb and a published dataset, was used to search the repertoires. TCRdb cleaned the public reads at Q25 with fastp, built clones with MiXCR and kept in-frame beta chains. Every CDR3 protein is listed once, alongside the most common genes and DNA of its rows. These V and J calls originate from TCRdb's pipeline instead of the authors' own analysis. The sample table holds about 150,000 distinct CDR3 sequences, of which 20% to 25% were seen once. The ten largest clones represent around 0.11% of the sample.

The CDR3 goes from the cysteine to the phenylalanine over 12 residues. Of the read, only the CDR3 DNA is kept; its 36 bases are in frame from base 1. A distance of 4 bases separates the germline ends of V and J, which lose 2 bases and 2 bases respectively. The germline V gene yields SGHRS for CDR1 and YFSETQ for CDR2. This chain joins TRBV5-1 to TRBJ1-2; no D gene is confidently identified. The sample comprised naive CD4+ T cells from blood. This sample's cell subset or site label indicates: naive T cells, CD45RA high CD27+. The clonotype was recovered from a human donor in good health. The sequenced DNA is TGCGCCAGCAGCTTCGGAAACTATGGCTACACCTTC. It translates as CASSFGNYGYTF. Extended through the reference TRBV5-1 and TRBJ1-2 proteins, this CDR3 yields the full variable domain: KAGVTQTPRYLIKTRGQQVTLSCSPISGHRSVSWYQQTPGQGLQFLFEYFSETQRNKGNFPGRFSGRQFSNSRSEMNVSTLELGDSALYLCASSFGNYGYTFGSGTRLTVV.